This TCR beta chain was documented in a study of regulatory T cells in long-lasting Graves disease. The wider study: The criterion for persistent Graves' disease was over 5 years of antithyroid drugs with positive TSH receptor antibodies.

Through Arm-PCR of CDR3 regions and iRepertoire HTBI primers, TCR beta libraries were built. TCRdb called the multiplex PCR reads again in MiXCR, with one record for every CDR3 protein. The sample lists about 660,000 distinct CDR3 sequences; 25% to 30% were seen once. Comments on this clonotype: What it binds is not known.

Findings and limits, study-wide: Favored gene segments in persistent disease were TRBV28, TRBJ1-2 and TRBJ2-5. TCR diversity was lower in persistent than newly diagnosed Graves' disease.

V dropped 2 bases and J dropped 7 bases, with 20 bases sitting between them. Per the germline V gene, CDR1 is SGHAT and CDR2 is FQNNGV. The CDR3 length is 16 residues. Time point in this sample: persistent/refractory GD, antithyroid drugs over 5 years with positive TRAb. The authors made the TCR library using RNA they extracted from PBMCs. Guidelines of the American Thyroid Association were used to diagnose Graves' disease. The receptor was isolated from a female donor with Graves disease. The sequenced sample was peripheral blood mononuclear cells (PBMCs), obtained when the disease was refractory, from a patient treated with antithyroid drugs. V is TRBV11-2 and J is TRBJ1-1; unclear D gene. CDR3: CASSLTAPWASREAFF. The CDR3 region has the DNA TGTGCCAGCAGCTTAACGGCTCCCTGGGCCTCCCGTGAAGCTTTCTTT.